What follows describes a single T cell receptor (beta chain). The data were obtained in a study of blood T cell repertoires in COVID-19. Overall study context: Acute and convalescent COVID-19 specimens originated in the United States, Italy and Spain. Nucleic acid was either cDNA or gDNA, and it came from T cells, B-cell-depleted T cells, or PBMCs.

Source study methods: The assay estimated nucleated cells by amplifying reference gene primers. Libraries were prepared by immunoSEQ multiplex PCR; TCRdb keeps only in-frame clonotypes and omits some of them. V and J calls and clone size are given by that table; D and trimming were obtained from the DNA. Of some 50,000 clones in the sample, approximately 83% were seen once. Germline CDR1 and CDR2: SGHTA and FQGNSA. CDR3 length: 16 amino acids. V lost 4 bases to trimming and J lost 2 bases; unmatched junction nucleotides: 9. The genes are TRBV7-2 and TRBJ2-7; 9 bases align to TRBD1. This TCR was recovered from a human donor in a cohort sampled during active COVID-19. The donor label of this sample is uncertain. Sequences were obtained from peripheral blood. CDR3 sequence (DNA): TGTGCCAGCAGCTACGGACAGGGGAGAATTGCCTACGAGCAGTACTTC. Translating it yields CASSYGQGRIAYEQYF.